This record concerns one T cell receptor beta chain sequence. Across fewer than 25 US areas, participants ranged in age from about 18 to 100 years. The sample belongs to a study of blood T cell repertoires in COVID-19. Study-level information: Acute and convalescent COVID-19 samples came from the United States, Italy and Spain.

Trimming pared 4 bases from V and 2 bases from J, leaving 13 bases between. This CDR3 is built from 15 residues. Germline lookup yields CDR1 SGDLS and CDR2 YYNGEE. In the authors' workflow: Estimation of nucleated cell counts relied on the amplification of reference gene primers. Here immunoSEQ multiplex PCR was the method, and the copy in TCRdb shows in-frame clones only, minus some. That table furnishes V, J and clone size, whereas the DNA furnished D and trimming. In the table there are 250,000 to 300,000 clones, roughly nine tenths of which are singletons. This TCR was recovered from a woman aged 55-69 years who had recovered from COVID-19. The J gene is TRBJ1-5, the V gene TRBV9; D remains unclear. Specimen: PBMCs or T cells enriched from blood (not recorded which). The chain's CDR3 is CASSPSGDGNQPQHF. The CDR3 nucleotides are TGTGCCAGCAGCCCATCCGGGGATGGCAATCAGCCCCAGCATTTT.